These 9 T cell receptor beta chains share one sample of origin, sequenced in a study of OX40 agonist ivuxolimab in advanced cancers. The repertoire was sequenced with immunoSEQ multiplex PCR; TCRdb's copy has only in-frame clones and lacks some. The sample shows around 95,000 clones, approximately 91% of them seen only once. The source was CD4+ or CD8+ T cells sorted from blood, collected in a trial of the OX40 agonist ivuxolimab. The receptor set was obtained from an adult with an advanced solid tumor such as melanoma, head and neck, liver or kidney cancer.

The V and J genes are TRBV28 and TRBJ2-7; TRBD1 aligns across 8 bases. This CDR3 contains 15 residues. J lost 4 bases, V lost 10 bases, and 15 bases had no gene match. Germline assignment: CDR1 MDHEN and CDR2 SYDVKM. CDR3: CATDSQGDNPYEQYF. The DNA of the CDR3 is TGTGCCACCGATTCACAGGGGGACAACCCGTACGAGCAGTACTTC.

The V and J genes are TRBV19 and TRBJ1-2; weak D call: TRBD1 (5 bases). The V and J ends lost 6 bases and 4 bases respectively, with 15 bases between them. This CDR3 has 14 amino acids. Germline CDR1 and CDR2: LNHDA and SQIVND (reference sequence). The CDR3 spells CASSNPGGLYGYTF. In DNA, the CDR3 is TGTGCCAGTAGCAACCCCGGGGGACTCTATGGCTACACCTTC. The variable domain in full, with the rest retrieved from reference TRBV19 and TRBJ1-2, is DGGITQSPKYLFRKEGQNVTLSCEQNLNHDAMYWYRQDPGQGLRLIYYSQIVNDFQKGDIAEGYSVSREKKESFPLTVTSAQKNPTAFYLCASSNPGGLYGYTFGSGTRLTVV.

This chain links TRBV18 with TRBJ2-7; D possibly uses TRBD1 or TRBD2 (5 bases each). The germline V gene has CDR1 KGHSH and CDR2 LQKENI. The CDR3 is made up of 16 amino acids. Trimming took off 6 bases at V and 0 bases at J, with 18 bases between the two ends. The CDR3: CASSPPGRQSSYEQYF. CDR3 sequence (DNA): TGTGCCAGCTCTCCTCCGGGACGGCAGAGCTCCTACGAGCAGTACTTC.

The genes are TRBV5-1 and TRBJ2-3; 9 bases line up with TRBD2. J was trimmed by 3 bases and V by 0 bases; bases with no gene match: 5. The CDR3 spans 16 residues. Germline V gene data show CDR1 as SGHRS and CDR2 as YFSETQ. The CDR3 DNA follows: TGCGCCAGCAGCTTGGGGGTAGCGGGGGCAACAGATACGCAGTATTTT. Protein product: CASSLGVAGATDTQYF.

This chain connects TRBV7-9 to TRBJ2-7; unclear D gene. V shed 1 base and J shed 1 base, with 8 bases lying between them. Germline V gene sequence: CDR1 SEHNR, CDR2 FQNEAQ (reference sequence). The CDR3 sequence is 14 residues long. CDR3 in amino acids: CASSLELQSYEQYF. The DNA of the CDR3 is TGTGCCAGCAGCTTAGAACTCCAATCCTACGAGCAGTACTTC.

Here the CDR3 DNA reads TGTGCCATCAGTGAGTCCGGCGGGAGGGCTTATTTAGTAGATACGCAGTATTTT. Protein product: CAISESGGRAYLVDTQYF. The chain employs TRBV10-3 and TRBJ2-3, with 9 bases that match TRBD2. The junction had 12 bases not matched to a gene; V was cut back by 0 bases and J by 5 bases. The CDR3 sequence is 18 residues long. Germline loops: CDR1 ENHRY, CDR2 SYGVKD.

The chain carries TRBV6-1 and TRBJ2-7; possibly TRBD1 or TRBD2 for D (5 bases each). The CDR3 is 15 amino acids. The V gene's germline CDR1 is MNHNS and CDR2 SASEGT. Trimming left V 6 bases short and J 2 bases short, with 17 bases between. CDR3 DNA sequence: TGTGCCAGCAGGCGGACCGGGACGGTAACCTACGAGCAGTACTTC. Protein product: CASRRTGTVTYEQYF.

CDR3 residues: CASSPRGRAIDEQFF. CDR3 nucleotides: TGTGCCAGCAGTCCTCGGGGGAGGGCCATTGATGAGCAGTTCTTC. This chain uses TRBV28 with TRBJ2-1; 7 bases agree with TRBD2. V lost 5 bases and J lost 8; bases outside the gene matches: 12. Per germline, CDR1 MDHEN and CDR2 SYDVKM. This CDR3 comprises 15 residues.

V is TRBV18 and J is TRBJ2-6, with D possibly being TRBD2 (5 bases). Germline V gene lookup returns CDR1 KGHSH and CDR2 LQKENI. This CDR3 is 14 amino acids long. Trimming took off 6 bases at V and 3 bases at J, with 9 bases between the two ends. CDR3 protein: CASSHGVGANVLTF. In DNA, the CDR3 is TGTGCCAGCTCTCACGGGGTTGGGGCCAACGTCCTGACTTTC.